One sample yielded the 6 T cell receptor beta chains listed below, sequenced in a study of blood T cells in healthy people across ages. For the second PCR, which ran for roughly 7 to 11 cycles, a sample-barcoded 5' primer and a J-beta primer mix were used. TCRdb re-called the 5' RACE reads through MiXCR, storing one row per CDR3 protein. Of 800,000 to 950,000 distinct CDR3 sequences in the sample, almost 30% were seen once. These data also formed part of another study, on T cells of mothers and their children.

The specimen was blood. These receptors were taken from a middle-aged woman in good health.

In the case of this clonotype: Its ends do not fully match the called genes, so a read error is possible. CDR3 loop: CASSPRAIKGGYGYNF. The CDR3 nucleotides read TGTGCCAGCTCACCAAGGGCAATAAAGGGAGGCTATGGCTACAACTTC. The V and J genes are TRBV18 and TRBJ1-2; D is unclear. The CDR3 sequence is 16 residues long. Germline CDR1 is KGHSH and CDR2 is LQKENI.

The V gene is TRBV29-1, the J gene TRBJ2-5, with D unresolved. The germline gives CDR1 SQVTM, CDR2 ANQGSEA. The CDR3 has 13 residues. The V and J ends lost 6 bases and 4 bases respectively, with 15 bases between them. The CDR3: CSVATAARETQYF. The CDR3 DNA reads TGCAGCGTCGCTACGGCTGCGAGAGAGACCCAGTACTTC.

This clonotype has only a few counts. This sequence may be a read error, since a much larger clone differs from it by one base. The chain uses TRBV5-4 and TRBJ2-1, with 12 bases matching TRBD1. CDR1 and CDR2 from the germline V gene are SGHNT and YYREEE (reference sequence). CDR3 size: 17 residues. The CDR3 nucleotides read TGTGCCAGCAGCTGGGGTCGGGGACAGGGGGCCAACAATGCGCAGTTCTTC. Translated, it gives CASSWGRGQGANNAQFF.

This clonotype showed up just a few times. The chain links TRBV7-9 to TRBJ1-4; 7 nucleotides agree with TRBD1. The CDR3 has 16 amino acids. Per the germline V gene, CDR1 is SEHNR and CDR2 is FQNEAQ (reference sequence). With 1 base clipped from V and 6 bases from J, the junction kept 8 bases outside the gene matches. The CDR3 is CASSLGLQGRHEKLFF. CDR3 bases: TGTGCCAGCAGCTTAGGATTACAGGGGCGCCATGAAAAACTGTTTTTT.

Concerning this clonotype itself: This could be a read error, since a much larger clone is one nucleotide away. CDR3 loop: CSVDVYNEQYF. In DNA, the CDR3 is TGCAGCGTTGACGTATACAATGAGCAGTACTTC. This chain connects TRBV29-1 to TRBJ2-1, with D unclear. The J call is uncertain, as TRBJ2-7 better fits the DNA end. Germline assignment: CDR1 SQVTM and CDR2 ANQGSEA. The CDR3 loop spans 11 amino acids.

This clonotype showed up many times. V usage is TRBV4-1 and J usage is TRBJ2-7; D tentatively fits TRBD1 or TRBD2 (5 bases each). Trimming removed 1 base from V and 3 bases from J, with 13 bases in between. Germline V gene lookup returns CDR1 MGHRA and CDR2 YSYEKL. This CDR3 spans 15 amino acids. CDR3 amino acids: CASSQGLNGGYEQYF. The CDR3 region has the DNA TGCGCCAGCAGCCAAGGACTCAATGGGGGCTACGAGCAGTACTTC.